A single sample gave rise to the 18 T cell receptor beta chains below, sequenced in a study of cytomegalovirus exposure and HLA in healthy donors. This PCR relied on a set of 60 Vbeta primers and 13 Jbeta primers. The method was immunoSEQ multiplex PCR; TCRdb's version includes in-frame clones alone and lacks a portion of them. The table lists approximately 280,000 clones, 70% to 90% of them singletons. The sequencing sample was made of PBMCs. Every receptor here comes from a woman between 18 and 30 years old in good health and CMV-seronegative.

The V gene is TRBV10-3, the J gene TRBJ1-6, with a possible D match to TRBD1 (6 bases). V lost 6 bases and J lost 7, with 25 bases in between. The germline V gene has CDR1 ENHRY and CDR2 SYGVKD. This CDR3 spans 18 amino acids. The chain's CDR3 is CAIRDPPRAGAHNSPLHF. CDR3 DNA sequence: TGTGCCATCAGAGACCCCCCGCGAGCGGGGGCTCACAATTCACCCCTCCACTTT.

This chain's CDR3 is CASTYRANYGYTF. The CDR3 coding sequence is TGTGCCAGCACGTACAGAGCTAACTATGGCTACACCTTC. The chain links TRBV6-5 to TRBJ1-2; D is ambiguous. Germline-derived CDR1 and CDR2 are MNHEY and SVGAGI. The CDR3 is made up of 13 amino acids. Trimming took 7 bases from V and 0 from J, leaving 9 bases between them.

The chain carries TRBV2 and TRBJ2-7; D unclear. The V end lost 4 bases, the J end lost 3 bases, and 16 bases lay between the germline ends. Germline V gene lookup returns CDR1 SNHLY and CDR2 FYNNEI. This CDR3 spans 15 amino acids. The CDR3 reads CASSVPVTNLYEQYF. CDR3 sequence (DNA): TGTGCCAGCAGTGTTCCGGTCACTAACCTCTACGAGCAGTACTTC.

This clone was detected only once. The V gene is TRBV10-2, the J gene TRBJ1-2; no definite D call. Trimming removed 6 bases at V and 8 bases at J, with 16 bases between. Germline-derived CDR1 and CDR2 are WSHSY and SAAADI. This CDR3 region has 13 residues. The CDR3: CASREVVRGGYTF. CDR3 DNA: TGCGCCAGCAGAGAGGTAGTCCGAGGGGGCTACACCTTC.

The rearrangement uses TRBV6-6 and TRBJ1-5, with no clear D. This CDR3 has 13 amino acids. The V and J ends lost 6 bases and 6 bases respectively, with 12 bases between them. Germline values: CDR1 MNHNY, CDR2 SVGAGI (reference sequence). CDR3 sequence: CASRPREFQPQHF. CDR3 in DNA: TGTGCCAGCAGGCCTAGGGAGTTTCAGCCCCAGCATTTT.

The chain links TRBV7-9 to TRBJ1-6, with TRBD1 as a possible D gene (5 bases). CDR3 length: 14 residues. Trimming removed 1 base at V and 8 bases at J, with 9 bases between. The germline V gene encodes CDR1 SEHNR and CDR2 FQNEAQ (reference sequence). CDR3 amino acids: CASSLGQIHSPLHF. The CDR3 DNA follows: TGTGCCAGCAGCTTAGGACAGATCCATTCACCCCTCCACTTT.

The chain carries TRBV9 and TRBJ2-6, with TRBD2 identical over 8 bases. With 4 bases clipped from V and 0 bases from J, the junction kept 6 bases outside the gene matches. Germline CDR1 is SGDLS and CDR2 is YYNGEE. This CDR3 is 17 amino acids long. The CDR3 coding sequence is TGTGCCAGCAGCCGGGGGGGCTTTAGCTCTGGGGCCAACGTCCTGACTTTC. Translated, it gives CASSRGGFSSGANVLTF.

This clone turned up a few times. The gene calls are TRBV5-1 and TRBJ2-2, with D tentatively TRBD2 (6 bases). V lost 3 bases to trimming and J lost 4 bases, with 16 bases between them. This CDR3 contains 16 residues. Germline assignment: CDR1 SGHRS and CDR2 YFSETQ. The CDR3 DNA is TGCGCCAGCAGCTGGAGGGAGGCTCTGAGCACCGGGGAGCTGTTTTTT. Protein: CASSWREALSTGELFF.

The gene calls are TRBV27 and TRBJ1-2, with D tentatively TRBD1 (6 bases). The CDR3 runs to 14 residues. Trimming stripped 2 bases from V and 4 bases from J, with 11 bases between. Germline V gives CDR1 MNHEY, CDR2 SMNVEV (reference sequence). The CDR3 reads CASSLDGRGYGYTF. CDR3 DNA sequence: TGTGCCAGCAGTTTAGATGGCAGGGGCTATGGCTACACCTTC.

The chain employs TRBV6-5 and TRBJ2-4; a possible D gene is TRBD2 (6 bases). V lost 7 bases to trimming and J lost 3 bases, with 16 bases between them. The germline V gene has CDR1 MNHEY and CDR2 SVGAGI. The CDR3 is made up of 15 amino acids. The CDR3 region has the DNA TGTGCCAGCATGAGAGGAGGGCTTGACAAAAACATTCAGTACTTC. This sequence encodes CASMRGGLDKNIQYF.

The chain employs TRBV30 and TRBJ1-4, with TRBD1 identical over 9 bases. This CDR3 has 13 residues. V lost 7 bases to trimming and J lost 5 bases; unmatched junction nucleotides: 5. CDR1 and CDR2 from the germline V gene are GTSNPN and SVGIG (reference sequence). This CDR3 is CALETGGNEKLFF. The CDR3 nucleotides are TGTGCCTTAGAGACAGGGGGGAATGAAAAACTGTTTTTT. Combining the CDR3 with reference TRBV30 and TRBJ1-4 gives the whole variable domain SQTIHQWPATLVQPVGSPLSLECTVEGTSNPNLYWYRQAAGRGLQLLFYSVGIGQISSEVPQNLSASRPQDRQFILSSKKLLLSDSGFYLCALETGGNEKLFFGSGTQLSVL.

V and J are TRBV6-7 and TRBJ1-2; 12 nucleotides align to TRBD1. TRBV6-7 is an ORF for which the function is uncertain. This CDR3 is 17 amino acids long. After removal of 4 bases from V and 7 bases from J, the junction contained 13 bases not matched to a gene. CDR3 loop: CASSFHRDRGRFSGYTF. The CDR3, as DNA: TGTGCCAGCAGTTTCCACCGGGACAGGGGGCGCTTTAGTGGCTACACCTTC.

This CDR3 is CASSGAGTSGRSYEQYF. As DNA, the CDR3 is TGTGCCAGCAGCGGGGCCGGGACTAGCGGGCGATCCTACGAGCAGTACTTC. This sequence joins TRBV7-9 and TRBJ2-7; 12 bases match TRBD2. This CDR3 has 17 amino acids. The junction had 9 bases not matched to a gene; V was cut back by 5 bases and J by 1 base. Per the germline V gene, CDR1 is SEHNR and CDR2 is FQNEAQ (reference sequence).

The CDR3 is CASGLRGSRKTYEQYF. In nucleotides, the CDR3 is TGTGCCAGCGGCCTGAGGGGGTCGCGGAAGACCTACGAGCAGTACTTC. The rearrangement joins TRBV7-2 to TRBJ2-7, with a possible D match to TRBD1 (6 bases). Germline CDR1 is SGHTA and CDR2 is FQGNSA. Trimming left V 8 bases short and J 2 bases short, with 22 bases between. This CDR3 has 16 amino acids.

V usage is TRBV9 and J usage is TRBJ1-3; the match to TRBD1 covers 7 bases. Unmatched junction bases numbered 3, after V lost 0 bases and J lost 3 bases. The CDR3 loop spans 15 amino acids. The germline CDR1 and CDR2 sequences are SGDLS and YYNGEE. CDR3 bases: TGTGCCAGCAGCGTAGAGGGGGCGCTTGGAAACACCATATATTTT. This translates into CASSVEGALGNTIYF. The full variable domain, completed using reference TRBV9 and TRBJ1-3, is DSGVTQTPKHLITATGQRVTLRCSPRSGDLSVYWYQQSLDQGLQFLIQYYNGEERAKGNILERFSAQQFPDLHSELNLSSLELGDSALYFCASSVEGALGNTIYFGEGSWLTVV.

The chain recombines TRBV4-2 with TRBJ2-5; a possible D gene is TRBD1 (6 bases). The CDR3 is 14 residues long. Germline CDR1 is LGHNA and CDR2 is YNFKEQ. Trimming removed 1 base at V and 7 bases at J, with 13 bases between. CDR3 residues: CASSQARQVPTQYF. For the CDR3, the DNA is TGTGCCAGCAGCCAAGCTCGACAGGTCCCGACCCAGTACTTC.

The rearrangement links TRBV9 to TRBJ2-1, with 12 bases fitting TRBD2. V lost 4 bases to trimming and J lost 8 bases; unmatched junction nucleotides: 10. Germline CDR1 SGDLS, CDR2 YYNGEE. CDR3 length: 16 amino acids. In DNA, the CDR3 is TGTGCCAGCAGCAGGACTAGCGGGGAGGGAGATGATGAGCAGTTCTTC. Its protein is CASSRTSGEGDDEQFF.

The chain employs TRBV18 and TRBJ1-2, with a weak D call TRBD1 (6 bases). Trimming stripped 3 bases from V and 6 bases from J, with 14 bases between. The CDR3 is 14 amino acids. Germline V gene data show CDR1 as KGHSH and CDR2 as LQKENI. The CDR3 loop reads CASSPTGREDGYTF. As DNA, the CDR3 is TGTGCCAGCTCACCTACAGGGCGTGAGGATGGCTACACCTTC.